The T cell receptor beta chain described here comes from a study of blood T cells in healthy people across ages. About the study: Through template switching, about one barcoded beta molecule was captured per two T cells, as measured in model experiments.

A minimum of 6 micrograms of total RNA was extracted per sample. PCR was performed a second time for 7 to 11 cycles using a sample-barcoded 5' primer and a J-beta primer mix. All samples yielded 2.5 million or more CDR3-containing paired-end reads. MiXCR, applied by TCRdb to the 5' RACE reads, yields one record per CDR3 protein. The sample lists a few hundred thousand distinct CDR3 sequences, about 29% occurring once. CDR1 is MNHNY, CDR2 SVGAGI, per germline (reference sequence). The length of the CDR3 is 14 residues. V was shortened by 4 bases and J by 0 bases, with 9 bases between the two germline ends. The same sample was also used in a study of T cells of mothers and their children. That study reports: Thymic selection, a shaping force on TCR recombination output, acts similarly in related and unrelated pairs.

Sequencing was carried out using blood. This clonotype was obtained from a boy aged 2 to 10 in good health. The chain recombines TRBV6-6 with TRBJ2-5; D perhaps matches TRBD1 (6 bases). The CDR3 DNA follows: TGTGCCAGCAGTTTTTACAGGGACCAAGAGACCCAGTACTTC. Translating gives CASSFYRDQETQYF.